The rows below give T cell receptor beta chains drawn from one sample of a study of shared clonotypes between healthy human individuals. The assay was immunoSEQ multiplex PCR, and TCRdb's table has in-frame clones only and misses some. The sample lists around 940,000 clones, less than 85% occurring once. The sequenced material came from memory CD4+ T cells sorted from blood. These receptors were taken from a man aged 18 to 35 in good health. Each CDR3 is given with its conserved first and last residue. D genes are given only for firm matches. Clone size is given for some rows only: seen once, a few or many times, or a class if the clone is expanded.

clone_size: -; d_call: -; j_call: TRBJ2-7; v_call: TRBV18; cdr3_nt: TGTGCCAGCTCACCACAGGGCAGCCTACCTTACGAGCAGTACTTC; cdr3_aa: CASSPQGSLPYEQYF
clone_size: -; d_call: -; j_call: TRBJ1-4; v_call: TRBV18; cdr3_nt: TGTGCCAGCTCACGGGCCATAGATGAAAAACTGTTTTTT; cdr3_aa: CASSRAIDEKLFF
clone_size: once; d_call: -; j_call: TRBJ2-1; v_call: TRBV30; cdr3_nt: TGTGCCTGGAGTCCAATGCAGGATGAGCAGTTCTTC; cdr3_aa: CAWSPMQDEQFF
clone_size: -; d_call: -; j_call: TRBJ1-2; v_call: TRBV19; cdr3_nt: TGTGCCAGTAGTATAGCAGGGGAGAGGGGCTATGGCTACACCTTC; cdr3_aa: CASSIAGERGYGYTF
clone_size: -; d_call: -; j_call: TRBJ1-6; v_call: TRBV4-1; cdr3_nt: TGCGCCAGCAGCCAGGGGGCGGCCTCCTATAATTCACCCCTCCACTTT; cdr3_aa: CASSQGAASYNSPLHF
clone_size: -; d_call: -; j_call: TRBJ1-2; v_call: TRBV5-4; cdr3_nt: TGTGCCAGCACCAAACTCCAGAGGACCACTAACTATGGCTACACCTTC; cdr3_aa: CASTKLQRTTNYGYTF
clone_size: few; d_call: -; j_call: TRBJ1-6; v_call: TRBV9; cdr3_nt: TGTGCCAGCAGCCCCCAGGGACACTATAATTCACCCCTCCACTTT; cdr3_aa: CASSPQGHYNSPLHF
clone_size: -; d_call: -; j_call: TRBJ1-1; v_call: TRBV30; cdr3_nt: TGTGCCTGGAGTGCGACGAGCAGGGGCACTGAAGCTTTCTTT; cdr3_aa: CAWSATSRGTEAFF
clone_size: -; d_call: -; j_call: TRBJ2-5; v_call: TRBV29-1; cdr3_nt: TGCAGCGTTGGACAGTTACTTGAGACCCAGTACTTC; cdr3_aa: CSVGQLLETQYF
clone_size: -; d_call: -; j_call: TRBJ1-2; v_call: TRBV21-1; cdr3_nt: TGTGCCAGCAGCAAAGCGCTTTGGAGGAGGGACTATGGCTACACCTTC; cdr3_aa: CASSKALWRRDYGYTF
clone_size: -; d_call: -; j_call: TRBJ1-1; v_call: TRBV28; cdr3_nt: TGTGCCAGCACCGCCTCACGGGCCCTAGAAGCTTTCTTT; cdr3_aa: CASTASRALEAFF
clone_size: -; d_call: -; j_call: TRBJ1-2; v_call: TRBV5-1; cdr3_nt: TGCGCCAGCAGCTTGGGGGATTGGGTTGATGGCTACACCTTC; cdr3_aa: CASSLGDWVDGYTF
clone_size: few; d_call: -; j_call: TRBJ1-1; v_call: TRBV4-3; cdr3_nt: TGCGCCAGCAGCCAAGATTACGGGAGGAACACTGAAGCTTTCTTT; cdr3_aa: CASSQDYGRNTEAFF
clone_size: -; d_call: TRBD1; j_call: TRBJ1-4; v_call: TRBV6-5; cdr3_nt: TGTGCCAGCAGTTATGGGACAGGGGGAACCGAAAAACTGTTTTTT; cdr3_aa: CASSYGTGGTEKLFF
clone_size: -; d_call: TRBD2; j_call: TRBJ2-2; v_call: TRBV5-4; cdr3_nt: TGTGCCAGCACACCGGGAGGCCTAGCGGGAACCGGGGAGCTGTTTTTT; cdr3_aa: CASTPGGLAGTGELFF
clone_size: -; d_call: TRBD1; j_call: TRBJ1-2; v_call: TRBV10-1; cdr3_nt: TGCGCCAGCAGTTCCGGGACAGGGGGCGGCTACACCTTC; cdr3_aa: CASSSGTGGGYTF
clone_size: once; d_call: TRBD1; j_call: TRBJ2-7; v_call: TRBV4-3; cdr3_nt: TGCGCCAGCAGCCAGCGGATTTCCGGGACAGGCTCCTACGAGCAGTACTTC; cdr3_aa: CASSQRISGTGSYEQYF
clone_size: few; d_call: -; j_call: TRBJ1-3; v_call: TRBV10-1; cdr3_nt: TGCGCCAGCAGCGTTGGAAACACCATATATTTT; cdr3_aa: CASSVGNTIYF
clone_size: -; d_call: TRBD2; j_call: TRBJ2-1; v_call: TRBV30; cdr3_nt: TGTGCCTGGAGTAAGGCGGGAGGGCCGGCTGAGCAGTTCTTC; cdr3_aa: CAWSKAGGPAEQFF
clone_size: once; d_call: -; j_call: TRBJ2-7; v_call: TRBV5-5; cdr3_nt: TGTGCCAGCAGCTTCGTAGGTGGCCACGAGCAGTACTTC; cdr3_aa: CASSFVGGHEQYF
clone_size: -; d_call: -; j_call: TRBJ2-1; v_call: TRBV13; cdr3_nt: TGTGCCAGCAGCTTAGGCGGGGCGGGGTCCTCCTACAATGAGCAGTTCTTC; cdr3_aa: CASSLGGAGSSYNEQFF
clone_size: once; d_call: TRBD2; j_call: TRBJ2-5; v_call: TRBV9; cdr3_nt: TGTGCCAGCAGCCCCCACCCCCTAGCGGTGCAAGAGACCCAGTACTTC; cdr3_aa: CASSPHPLAVQETQYF
clone_size: -; d_call: TRBD2; j_call: TRBJ2-7; v_call: TRBV6-5; cdr3_nt: TGTGCCAGCAGTTTTAGCGGGAGCTCATACGAGCAGTACTTC; cdr3_aa: CASSFSGSSYEQYF
clone_size: -; d_call: -; j_call: TRBJ1-2; v_call: TRBV6-6; cdr3_nt: TGTGCCAGCAGTTACGAGAGGGACGGTTACACCTTC; cdr3_aa: CASSYERDGYTF
clone_size: -; d_call: -; j_call: TRBJ2-7; v_call: TRBV5-1; cdr3_nt: TGCGCCAGCAGCTCACAAGGGAATTTCTACGAGCAGTACTTC; cdr3_aa: CASSSQGNFYEQYF
clone_size: -; d_call: -; j_call: TRBJ1-1; v_call: TRBV5-1; cdr3_nt: TGCGCCAGCAGCTTGGTCGCGGGGGCCGAGACTGAAGCTTTCTTT; cdr3_aa: CASSLVAGAETEAFF
clone_size: -; d_call: TRBD1; j_call: TRBJ2-5; v_call: TRBV11-2; cdr3_nt: TGTGCCAGCTCAACCTCACAGGGGATTCAAGAGACCCAGTACTTC; cdr3_aa: CASSTSQGIQETQYF
clone_size: -; d_call: -; j_call: TRBJ2-3; v_call: TRBV28; cdr3_nt: TGTGCCAGCAGCCCAGACAGTCCGCGGACGCAGTATTTT; cdr3_aa: CASSPDSPRTQYF
clone_size: -; d_call: -; j_call: TRBJ2-7; v_call: TRBV6-5; cdr3_nt: TGTGCCAGCACCGATGGGAGTACGCAGTACTTC; cdr3_aa: CASTDGSTQYF
clone_size: -; d_call: TRBD2; j_call: TRBJ2-1; v_call: TRBV19; cdr3_nt: TGTGCCAGTAGTTTGGGACTAGCGGGGTACAATGAGCAGTTCTTC; cdr3_aa: CASSLGLAGYNEQFF
clone_size: -; d_call: -; j_call: TRBJ2-7; v_call: TRBV5-1; cdr3_nt: TGCGCCAGCAGCGGAGGACAGCCGCCCTACGAGCAGTACTTC; cdr3_aa: CASSGGQPPYEQYF
clone_size: -; d_call: -; j_call: TRBJ1-2; v_call: TRBV5-4; cdr3_nt: TGTGCCAGCAGCTTGGGACCGACCCCGCACACCTTC; cdr3_aa: CASSLGPTPHTF
clone_size: -; d_call: -; j_call: TRBJ1-1; v_call: TRBV6-5; cdr3_nt: TGTGCCAGCAGTCGTATCACAACGACTGAAGCTTTCTTT; cdr3_aa: CASSRITTTEAFF
clone_size: many; d_call: -; j_call: TRBJ2-6; v_call: TRBV7-2; cdr3_nt: TGTGCCAGCAGCTTAAGAAGCTCTGGGGCCAACGTCCTGACTTTC; cdr3_aa: CASSLRSSGANVLTF
clone_size: -; d_call: TRBD1; j_call: TRBJ1-2; v_call: TRBV7-9; cdr3_nt: TGTGCCAGCAGCTTATCAGGGGGCGCCTACACCTTC; cdr3_aa: CASSLSGGAYTF
clone_size: -; d_call: -; j_call: TRBJ2-2; v_call: TRBV7-6; cdr3_nt: TGTGCCAGCAGGAGGGAGTATACGAACACCGGGGAGCTGTTTTTT; cdr3_aa: CASRREYTNTGELFF
clone_size: -; d_call: TRBD1; j_call: TRBJ1-1; v_call: TRBV5-6; cdr3_nt: TGTGCCAGCAGCGTCCCGGGACAGGGAGGAGGCACTGAAGCTTTCTTT; cdr3_aa: CASSVPGQGGGTEAFF